These 28 T cell receptor beta chains came from one sample sequenced in a study of CD8+ T cells in alopecia areata. Sequencing relied on a cDNA template that was reverse transcribed from extracted RNA. Using immunoSEQ multiplex PCR, the repertoire was profiled, and TCRdb retains in-frame clones only, with some absent. The data hold about 160,000 clones, with approximately 65% observed a single time. Treatment specified: oral pan-JAK inhibitor, 5-10 mg twice daily. Sequenced material: CD4+ T cells sorted from blood, taken at week 4, from a patient treated with tofacitinib. The receptors stem from a human donor with alopecia areata.

This chain joins TRBV5-6 and TRBJ1-2; D call uncertain. The germline V gene has CDR1 SGHDT and CDR2 YYEEEE. V lost 8 bases and J lost 7, with 15 bases in between. This CDR3 has 12 amino acids. The CDR3 nucleotides read TGTGCCAGTACGTTTGTGGGGTCTGGCTACACCTTC. Encoded protein: CASTFVGSGYTF.

The chain carries TRBV12-5 and TRBJ2-7; perhaps TRBD1 as D (6 bases). Germline V gene lookup returns CDR1 LGHNT and CDR2 FRNRAP. Trimming took off 5 bases at V and 2 bases at J, with 10 bases between the two ends. The CDR3 contains 13 residues. The CDR3 DNA reads as TGTGCTAGTGGTACCGGACAGCCCTACGAGCAGTACTTC. It is translated as CASGTGQPYEQYF.

The chain is built from TRBV25-1 and TRBJ1-2, with no clear D. The CDR3 runs 12 residues. Germline V gene data show CDR1 as MGHDK and CDR2 as SYGVNS. Between the trimmed V and J ends, which lost 5 bases and 4 bases, there was a span of 8 bases. Written as DNA, the CDR3 is TGTGCCAGCAGTCGAACAGCCTATGGCTACACCTTC. Translation: CASSRTAYGYTF.

This chain uses TRBV29-1 with TRBJ2-1; 9 bases map to TRBD1. The V and J ends lost 0 bases and 4 bases, in that order; junction bases with no gene match: 4. Germline V gene data show CDR1 as SQVTM and CDR2 as ANQGSEA. This CDR3 has 15 amino acids. The CDR3 DNA sequence: TGCAGCGTTGAAGATTTGGGACAGGGTTACAATGAGCAGTTCTTC. Protein sequence: CSVEDLGQGYNEQFF.

This clone was seen only a few times. V is TRBV13 and J is TRBJ1-2; D may be TRBD1 (5 bases). The CDR3 consists of 15 residues. Trimming took 5 bases from V and 4 from J, leaving 17 bases between them. Germline lookup yields CDR1 PRHDT and CDR2 FYEKMQ (reference sequence). In DNA form, the CDR3 reads TGTGCCAGCAGCCTCCCCCGGGGCAGCCCCTATGGCTACACCTTC. This encodes CASSLPRGSPYGYTF.

The chain is built from TRBV5-4 and TRBJ1-6; no clear D. CDR3 length equals 15 residues. Germline V CDR1 and CDR2: SGHNT, YYREEE (reference sequence). V was cut by 1 base and J by 8 bases, with 13 bases left in between. Here the CDR3 DNA reads TGTGCCAGCAGCTTGCGGGGATATACGGATTCACCCCTCCACTTT. Residues: CASSLRGYTDSPLHF.

This chain links TRBV27 with TRBJ2-1; 8 bases align to TRBD2. V gave up 8 bases and J gave up 0 bases; unmatched junction bases: 6. Germline V gene data show CDR1 as MNHEY and CDR2 as SMNVEV (reference sequence). The CDR3 loop spans 15 amino acids. The CDR3: CASSSGGSSYNEQFF. The CDR3 DNA sequence: TGTGCCAGCTCCTCGGGGGGGAGCTCCTACAATGAGCAGTTCTTC.

The sample holds one count of this clone. The J gene is TRBJ2-3, the V gene TRBV5-4; the D is unclear. The V gene lost 1 base and the J gene lost 5 bases, with 8 bases spanning the gap. The CDR3 covers 13 residues. Per the germline V gene, CDR1 is SGHNT and CDR2 is YYREEE (reference sequence). CDR3 sequence (DNA): TGTGCCAGCAGCTTGCTTCTAGGAGATACGCAGTATTTT. Protein sequence: CASSLLLGDTQYF.

This clone came up a few times. The rearrangement links TRBV6-5 to TRBJ2-3; no firm D call. The CDR3 has 14 amino acids. Per the germline V gene, CDR1 is MNHEY and CDR2 is SVGAGI. Trimming stripped 2 bases from V and 0 bases from J, with 6 bases between. CDR3 protein: CASSYKASTDTQYF. CDR3 nucleotides: TGTGCCAGCAGTTACAAGGCAAGCACAGATACGCAGTATTTT.

The chain couples TRBV29-1 to TRBJ1-2; maybe TRBD1 (6 bases). Germline values: CDR1 SQVTM, CDR2 ANQGSEA. The CDR3 is made up of 13 amino acids. CDR3 residues: CTHREMGRDGYTF. For the CDR3, the DNA is TGCACTCACAGGGAAATGGGCCGAGATGGCTACACCTTC.

The chain couples TRBV2 to TRBJ2-5; D uncertain. Germline CDR1 is SNHLY and CDR2 is FYNNEI. The CDR3 is 12 residues long. The V gene lost 0 bases and the J gene lost 5 bases, with 4 bases spanning the gap. The CDR3 nucleotides read TGTGCCAGCAGTGAAGCCATGGAGACCCAGTACTTC. It codes for CASSEAMETQYF.

This clone occurred a few times. The chain employs TRBV15 and TRBJ2-7; 7 nucleotides line up with TRBD1. Germline assignment: CDR1 LNHNV and CDR2 YYDKDF (reference sequence). After removal of 2 bases from V and 6 bases from J, the junction contained 4 bases not matched to a gene. The CDR3 totals 13 residues. The CDR3 spells CATSRRTGVEQYF. In nucleotides, the CDR3 is TGTGCCACCAGCAGAAGAACAGGGGTCGAGCAGTACTTC. Complete variable domain (other parts from reference TRBV15 and TRBJ2-7): DAMVIQNPRYQVTQFGKPVTLSCSQTLNHNVMYWYQQKSSQAPKLLFHYYDKDFNNEADTPDNFQSRRPNTSFCFLDIRSPGLGDTAMYLCATSRRTGVEQYFGPGTRLTVT.

The chain uses TRBV29-1 and TRBJ1-2; no clear D gene. The germline V gene encodes CDR1 SQVTM and CDR2 ANQGSEA. There are 11 residues in the CDR3. Between the trimmed V and J ends, which lost 6 bases and 4 bases, there was a span of 9 bases. The CDR3 bases are TGCAGCGTAGTCTGGGCCTATGGCTACACCTTC. This sequence encodes CSVVWAYGYTF. Filled out from reference TRBV29-1 and TRBJ1-2, the complete variable domain reads SAVISQKPSRDICQRGTSLTIQCQVDSQVTMMFWYRQQPGQSLTLIATANQGSEATYESGFVIDKFPISRPNLTFSTLTVSNMSPEDSSIYLCSVVWAYGYTFGSGTRLTVV.

This chain uses TRBV29-1 with TRBJ1-4, with 7 nucleotides matching TRBD1. This CDR3 contains 14 residues. Germline CDR1 SQVTM, CDR2 ANQGSEA. CDR3 nucleotides: TGCAGTGTGCAGGGGGGGGCCGATAATGAAAAACTGTTTTTT. This gives the protein CSVQGGADNEKLFF. The full variable domain, in which reference TRBV29-1 and TRBJ1-4 provide the parts outside the CDR3, is SAVISQKPSRDICQRGTSLTIQCQVDSQVTMMFWYRQQPGQSLTLIATANQGSEATYESGFVIDKFPISRPNLTFSTLTVSNMSPEDSSIYLCSVQGGADNEKLFFGSGTQLSVL.

The J gene is TRBJ1-2, the V gene TRBV29-1, with D unresolved. In germline, CDR1 is SQVTM, CDR2 ANQGSEA. Between the trimmed V and J ends, which lost 7 bases and 6 bases, there was a span of 12 bases. There are 11 residues in the CDR3. CDR3 loop: CSAPGYDGYTF. The CDR3, as DNA: TGCAGCGCTCCCGGGTACGATGGCTACACCTTC.

This chain uses TRBV15 with TRBJ1-6; perhaps TRBD1 as D (5 bases). This CDR3 region has 15 residues. The germline V gene has CDR1 LNHNV and CDR2 YYDKDF (reference sequence). The germline V and J ends were trimmed by 0 bases and 10 bases, with 13 bases remaining between them. The chain's CDR3 is CATSREKGLGSPLHF. CDR3 sequence (DNA): TGTGCCACCAGCAGAGAAAAGGGACTGGGGTCACCCCTCCACTTT.

The J gene is TRBJ2-5, the V gene TRBV5-1; no clear D. Trimming left V 1 base short and J 2 bases short, with 3 bases between. The CDR3 extends over 12 amino acids. Looked up from germline, CDR1 is SGHRS and CDR2 is YFSETQ. This chain's CDR3 is CASSLRQETQYF. DNA of the CDR3: TGCGCCAGCAGCTTGAGGCAAGAGACCCAGTACTTC.

The chain employs TRBV30 and TRBJ1-1; TRBD1 matches at 7 bases. Germline lookup yields CDR1 GTSNPN and CDR2 SVGIG (reference sequence). This CDR3 spans 12 amino acids. V lost 8 bases and J lost 0; bases outside the gene matches: 3. The CDR3 sequence: CAGDRVNTEAFF. The CDR3 DNA is TGTGCCGGAGACAGGGTGAACACTGAAGCTTTCTTT.

The chain carries TRBV4-1 and TRBJ1-2, with D maybe TRBD1 (6 bases). Germline V lookup: CDR1 MGHRA, CDR2 YSYEKL. This CDR3 spans 14 amino acids. Between the trimmed V and J ends, which lost 1 base and 3 bases, there was a span of 9 bases. CDR3 in DNA: TGCGCCAGCAGCCAAGGGACAGCATACTATGGCTACACCTTC. It encodes CASSQGTAYYGYTF.

The table lists this clone with a few counts. V and J are TRBV29-1 and TRBJ2-2; D might be TRBD1 or TRBD2, each matching 6 bases. The CDR3 contains 15 residues. Germline CDR1 and CDR2: SQVTM and ANQGSEA. V lost 6 bases to trimming and J lost 2 bases, with 16 bases between them. DNA for the CDR3: TGCAGCGTCCGCCGGGGGACACCCAACACCGGGGAGCTGTTTTTT. Its protein is CSVRRGTPNTGELFF.

This clone has more than one count but fewer than ten. The J gene is TRBJ2-2, the V gene TRBV30; the D gene is possibly TRBD1 (5 bases). V was shortened by 3 bases and J by 7 bases, with 21 bases between the two germline ends. The CDR3 length is 16 residues. Germline V gene sequence: CDR1 GTSNPN, CDR2 SVGIG (reference sequence). CDR3 DNA sequence: TGTGCCTGGAGATTTAAGTTGCAGGGTCGGGTCGGGGAGCTGTTTTTT. It encodes CAWRFKLQGRVGELFF.

This chain connects TRBV30 to TRBJ1-6; possible D gene TRBD1, 5 bases. V was trimmed by 2 bases and J by 7 bases, leaving 9 bases between them. Germline CDR1 reads GTSNPN; CDR2 reads SVGIG (reference sequence). The CDR3 covers 13 residues. CDR3: CAWSPGRNSPLHF. The CDR3 coding sequence is TGTGCCTGGAGTCCAGGGAGGAATTCACCCCTCCACTTT.

The chain links TRBV30 to TRBJ1-2; a weak D match, TRBD1 (5 bases). The germline V gene encodes CDR1 GTSNPN and CDR2 SVGIG (reference sequence). V lost 8 bases to trimming and J lost 7 bases, with 23 bases between them. The CDR3 has 14 residues. In DNA, the CDR3 is TGTGCCACGGTTAGAGGGGACGGGAGAGGTGGCTACACCTTC. It is translated as CATVRGDGRGGYTF.

The rearrangement joins TRBV25-1 to TRBJ1-2; D is possibly TRBD1 (6 bases). V gave up 4 bases and J gave up 5 bases, with 8 bases separating them. The CDR3 has 12 residues. Germline lookup yields CDR1 MGHDK and CDR2 SYGVNS. CDR3 coding DNA: TGTGCCAGCAGTGCAACAGGGTATGGCTACACCTTC. Translating gives CASSATGYGYTF.

The chain combines TRBV9 with TRBJ2-5; no firm D call. The V end was cut by 0 bases, the J end by 6 bases, with 15 bases between. The length of the CDR3 is 15 residues. CDR1 and CDR2 (germline): SGDLS, YYNGEE. The CDR3 sequence is CASSVGGSNVKTQYF. CDR3 DNA sequence: TGTGCCAGCAGCGTAGGTGGTAGTAATGTGAAGACCCAGTACTTC.

The CDR3 protein is CSARRQETQYF. The DNA for the CDR3 is TGCAGTGCTAGACGGCAAGAGACCCAGTACTTC. The chain combines TRBV20-1 with TRBJ2-5, with no clear D. The CDR3 is 11 residues long. Trimming removed 2 bases at V and 2 bases at J, with 3 bases between. Looked up from germline, CDR1 is DFQATT and CDR2 is SNEGSKA (reference sequence).

The chain recombines TRBV2 with TRBJ1-6; TRBD1 agrees at 7 bases. The V and J ends lost 4 bases and 0 bases, in that order; junction bases with no gene match: 9. Germline V gene lookup returns CDR1 SNHLY and CDR2 FYNNEI. This CDR3 comprises 18 residues. CDR3 loop: CASSVDRSSTSYNSPLHF. The CDR3 bases are TGTGCCAGCAGTGTGGACAGGTCGAGTACCTCCTATAATTCACCCCTCCACTTT.

The chain recombines TRBV6-5 with TRBJ1-2; TRBD1 matches 7 bases. The germline V gene has CDR1 MNHEY and CDR2 SVGAGI. This CDR3 contains 13 residues. The trim removed 0 bases at V and 5 bases at J, leaving 0 bases unmatched. DNA for the CDR3: TGTGCCAGCAGTTACTCGGGACAGTATGGCTACACCTTC. It codes for CASSYSGQYGYTF.